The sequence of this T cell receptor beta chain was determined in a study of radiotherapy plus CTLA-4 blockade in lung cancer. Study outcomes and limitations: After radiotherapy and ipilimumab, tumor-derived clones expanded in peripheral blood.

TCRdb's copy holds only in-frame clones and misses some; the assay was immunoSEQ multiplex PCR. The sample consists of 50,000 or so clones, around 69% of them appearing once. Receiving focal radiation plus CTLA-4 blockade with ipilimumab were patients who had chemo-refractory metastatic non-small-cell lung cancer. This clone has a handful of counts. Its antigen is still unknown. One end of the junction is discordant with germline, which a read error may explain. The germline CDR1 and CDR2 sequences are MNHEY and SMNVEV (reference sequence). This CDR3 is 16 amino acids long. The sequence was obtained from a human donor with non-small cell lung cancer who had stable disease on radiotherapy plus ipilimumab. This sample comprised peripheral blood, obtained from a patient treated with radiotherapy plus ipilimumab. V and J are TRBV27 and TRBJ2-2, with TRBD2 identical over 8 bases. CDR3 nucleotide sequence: TGTGCCAGCAGTTTAGTGTCGGGGGGGGACTCCCGGGGAGCTGTTTTT. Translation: CASSLVSGGDSRGAVF.